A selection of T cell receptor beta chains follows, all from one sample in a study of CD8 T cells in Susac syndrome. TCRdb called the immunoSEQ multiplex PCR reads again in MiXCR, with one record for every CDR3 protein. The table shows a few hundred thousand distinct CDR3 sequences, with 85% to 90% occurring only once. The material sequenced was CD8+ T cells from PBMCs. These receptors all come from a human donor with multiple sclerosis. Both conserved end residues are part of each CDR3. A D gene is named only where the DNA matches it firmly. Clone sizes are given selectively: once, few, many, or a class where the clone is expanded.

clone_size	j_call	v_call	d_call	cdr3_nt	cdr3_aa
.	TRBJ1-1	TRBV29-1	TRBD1	TGCAGCGTTGCCGGGCAGGGGGCGAAGACTGAAGCTTTCTTT	CSVAGQGAKTEAFF
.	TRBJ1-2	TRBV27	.	TGTGCCAGCAGTTTTGGGGCAACCTATGGCTACACCTTC	CASSFGATYGYTF
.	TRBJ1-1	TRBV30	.	TGTGCCTGGAGTGTAGGGGGGCTCGGGACTGAAGCTTTCTTT	CAWSVGGLGTEAFF
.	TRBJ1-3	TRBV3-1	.	TGTGCCAGCAGCCAAGTCGGCAGTACTCCGGACACCATATATTTT	CASSQVGSTPDTIYF
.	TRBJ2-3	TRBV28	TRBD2	TGTGCCAGCAGTGAAAAACTAGCGGGAGAGCCCCTTATTAGGCAGTATTTT	CASSEKLAGEPLIRQYF
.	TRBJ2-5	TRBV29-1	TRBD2	TGCAGCGTCGGACTAGCGGGTTTCCTCCAAGAGACCCAGTACTTC	CSVGLAGFLQETQYF
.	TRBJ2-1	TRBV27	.	TGTGCCAGCAGTTTAGGGGGATTTACAGAGCAGTTCTTC	CASSLGGFTEQFF
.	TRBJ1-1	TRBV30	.	TGTGCCTGGAGACCCACAGGGAACACTGAAGCTTTCTTT	CAWRPTGNTEAFF
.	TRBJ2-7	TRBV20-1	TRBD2	TGCAGTGCCCCTAGCGGGGCGGCCTACGAGCAGTACTTC	CSAPSGAAYEQYF
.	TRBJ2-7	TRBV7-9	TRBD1	TGTGCCAGCAGCTTAGACAGGGGTCTATTCTCCTACGAGCAGTACTTC	CASSLDRGLFSYEQYF
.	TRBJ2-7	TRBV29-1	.	TGCAGCGTTGTGCGGTTTCCTAGCTCCTACGAGCAGTACTTC	CSVVRFPSSYEQYF
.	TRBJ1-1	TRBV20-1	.	TGCAGTGCTAGAGATGGGGGGACGGGCGCTGAAGCTTTCTTT	CSARDGGTGAEAFF
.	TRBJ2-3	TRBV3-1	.	TGTGCCAGCAGCCAAGATGGGAATGGGATTGAACCAGATACGCAGTATTTT	CASSQDGNGIEPDTQYF
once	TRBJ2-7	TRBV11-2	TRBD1	TGTGCCAGCAGCAACACAGGGGGCGCGGGGTACGAGCAGTACTTC	CASSNTGGAGYEQYF
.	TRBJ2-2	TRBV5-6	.	TGTGCCAGCAGAGGGGGGCGCACCGGGGAGCTGTTTTTT	CASRGGRTGELFF
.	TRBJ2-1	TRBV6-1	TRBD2	TGTGCCAGCAGTTATAGCGGGAGGACAAATGAGCAGTTCTTC	CASSYSGRTNEQFF
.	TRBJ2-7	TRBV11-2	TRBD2	TGTGCCAGCAGGGACCGGGGGGGCTCGTACTTC	CASRDRGGSYF
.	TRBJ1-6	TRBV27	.	TGTGCCAGCAGTTTATTTAAAGGCTCACCCCTCCACTTT	CASSLFKGSPLHF
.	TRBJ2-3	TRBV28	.	TGTGCCAGCAGTTTCGTTCAGGGGAAAGATACGCAGTATTTT	CASSFVQGKDTQYF
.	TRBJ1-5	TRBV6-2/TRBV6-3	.	TGTGCCAGCAGTCAAGCCTACAACAATCAGCCCCAGCATTTT	CASSQAYNNQPQHF
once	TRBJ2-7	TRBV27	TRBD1	TGTGCCAGCAGTCGTCTGGGACAGTTCTACGAGCAGTACTTC	CASSRLGQFYEQYF
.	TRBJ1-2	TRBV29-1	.	TGCAGCGTTGCGGCCCCGAACTATGGCTACACCTTC	CSVAAPNYGYTF
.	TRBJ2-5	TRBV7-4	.	TGTGCCAGCAGCTTAAAGGGGGGTCGCCCAGAAGAGACCCAGTACTTC	CASSLKGGRPEETQYF
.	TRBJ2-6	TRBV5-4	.	TGTGCCAGCAGCAAATCATCAGGGGCTGGGGCCAACGTCCTGACTTTC	CASSKSSGAGANVLTF
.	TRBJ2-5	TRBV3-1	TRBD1	TGTGCCAGCAGCCTCTTCCGGGACAGGGAGAGTGTCGTGGAGACCCAGTACTTC	CASSLFRDRESVVETQYF
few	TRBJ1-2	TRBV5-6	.	TGTGCCAGCAGTCCCGATATTAGTCCCTATGGCTACACCTTC	CASSPDISPYGYTF
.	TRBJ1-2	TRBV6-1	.	TGTGCCAGCAGTCCTTCACCCCGGGGGGCCGACCACTATGGCTACACCTTC	CASSPSPRGADHYGYTF
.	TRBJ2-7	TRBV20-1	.	TGCAGTGCTAGAGATCAAACTAGCCCCACCTACGAGCAGTACTTC	CSARDQTSPTYEQYF
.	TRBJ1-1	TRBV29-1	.	TGCAGCGTTTGGGAAGGACAGTCGAACACTGAAGCTTTCTTT	CSVWEGQSNTEAFF
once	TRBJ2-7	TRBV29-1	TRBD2	TGCAGCGTTGCGCGGGAGAGCTCCTACGAGCAGTACTTC	CSVARESSYEQYF
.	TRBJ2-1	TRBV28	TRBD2	TGTGCCAGCAGTTGGGGGACTAGCGGCAGCTCCTACAATGAGCAGTTCTTC	CASSWGTSGSSYNEQFF
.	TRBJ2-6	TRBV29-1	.	TGCAGCGCCGTACCTAGTGGGGCCAACGTCCTGACTTTC	CSAVPSGANVLTF
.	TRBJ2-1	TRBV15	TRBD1	TGTGCCACCAGCGGGGAAGGGGCAGGGGGCTCCTACAATGAGCAGTTCTTC	CATSGEGAGGSYNEQFF
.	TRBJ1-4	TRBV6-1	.	TGTGCCAGCAGATCCCCAGGGTTTGAAAAACTGTTTTTT	CASRSPGFEKLFF
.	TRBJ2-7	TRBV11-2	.	TGTGCCAGCAGCACCTGGGTTCGGCCTGTCGATGACGAGCAGTACTTC	CASSTWVRPVDDEQYF
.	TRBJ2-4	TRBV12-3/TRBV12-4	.	TGTGCCAGCAGTTTATCCAAAAACATTCAGTACTTC	CASSLSKNIQYF
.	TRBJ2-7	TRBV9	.	TGTGCCAGCAGCGACCTACCGACCGGGGACGAGCAGTACTTC	CASSDLPTGDEQYF
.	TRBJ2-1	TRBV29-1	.	TGCAGCGCCCTAGGGGCCTTGGTATCCTACAATGAGCAGTTCTTC	CSALGALVSYNEQFF
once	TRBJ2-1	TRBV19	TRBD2	TGTGCCAGTAGTCCCTCACCGGGACTAGCGGTCTACAATGAGCAGTTCTTC	CASSPSPGLAVYNEQFF
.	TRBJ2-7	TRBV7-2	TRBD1	TGTGCCAGCAGCTTAGCTCTGACAGGGACCTACGAGCAGTACTTC	CASSLALTGTYEQYF
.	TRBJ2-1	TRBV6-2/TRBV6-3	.	TGTGCCAGCAGTTACTCGCCCCAACCCTTACCAGGCGATGAGCAGTTCTTC	CASSYSPQPLPGDEQFF
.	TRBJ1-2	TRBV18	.	TGTGCCAGCTCACCAGGGCCAGGGGTAACCTTC	CASSPGPGVTF
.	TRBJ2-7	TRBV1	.	TGCACCAGCAGCCAAGATTGGGCTAGCGGGAGGCCGTCACCCTACGAGCAGTACTTC	CTSSQDWASGRPSPYEQYF
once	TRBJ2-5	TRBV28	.	TGTGCCAGCAGTTTCTTAGGGCAGACCCAGTACTTC	CASSFLGQTQYF
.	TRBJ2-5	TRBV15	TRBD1	TGTGCCACCAGCAGAGATCCGGGACAGGGGAAAGAGACCCAGTACTTC	CATSRDPGQGKETQYF
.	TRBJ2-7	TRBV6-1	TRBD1	TGTGCCAGCAGTGGATACAGGGGAGAGCAGTACTTC	CASSGYRGEQYF
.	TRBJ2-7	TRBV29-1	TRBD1	TGCAGCGTTGAGACAGGGAACTCCTACGAGCAGTACTTC	CSVETGNSYEQYF
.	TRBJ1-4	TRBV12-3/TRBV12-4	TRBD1	TGTGCCAGCAGTACAACCGGGACAGGGAATGAAAAACTGTTTTTT	CASSTTGTGNEKLFF
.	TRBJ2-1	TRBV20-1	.	TGCAGTGGGGCCGGAGGGGGCCCGGACTTCAATGAGCAGTTCTTC	CSGAGGGPDFNEQFF
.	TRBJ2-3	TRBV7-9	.	TGTGCCAGCAGGCCCGGCAGGTTAGCCCGTAGGGAGGCGCAGTATTTT	CASRPGRLARREAQYF
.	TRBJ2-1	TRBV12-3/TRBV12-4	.	TGTGCCAGCAGTTCCAACAGGGAGGGAGGTGAGCAGTTCTTC	CASSSNREGGEQFF
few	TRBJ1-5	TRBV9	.	TGTGCCAGCAGCGCTTCACCGGGGCAGCCCCAGCATTTT	CASSASPGQPQHF
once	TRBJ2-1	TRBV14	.	TGTGCCAGCAGCCCTCAAAGGGGTGGCGCCTACAATGAGCAGTTCTTC	CASSPQRGGAYNEQFF